One and the same sample provided the 26 T cell receptor beta chains below, sequenced in a study of cytotoxic CD8 clonotypes in ibrutinib-treated CLL. Some clones are missing from TCRdb's copy, which holds only in-frame ones; the method was immunoSEQ multiplex PCR. In the table there are about 89,000 clones, 78% of which are singletons. Sequencing used PBMCs, obtained after 12 months of ibrutinib treatment. Receptor source: a human donor with chronic lymphocytic leukemia.

This clone was counted a single time. The genes are TRBV30 and TRBJ2-3, with TRBD1 matching 7 bases. The CDR3 sequence is 14 residues long. V gave up 2 bases and J gave up 2 bases; unmatched junction bases: 4. Germline lookup yields CDR1 GTSNPN and CDR2 SVGIG (reference sequence). Written as DNA, the CDR3 is TGTGCCTGGAGTAGGCAGGGGGTCACAGATACGCAGTATTTT. Residues: CAWSRQGVTDTQYF.

The V and J genes are TRBV21-1 and TRBJ2-1; the table calls TRBD1, which could not be checked here. TRBV21-1 is flagged as a pseudogene. The CDR3 totals 14 residues. The CDR3 nucleotides read TGTGCCAGCAATGACAGCAGCTCCTACAATGAGCAGTTCTTC. As protein: CASNDSSSYNEQFF.

V usage is TRBV6-4 and J usage is TRBJ2-1, with D perhaps TRBD2 (6 bases). Germline loops: CDR1 MRHNA, CDR2 SNTAGT. The CDR3 totals 15 residues. V was pared by 0 bases and J by 12 bases, with 18 bases between. The CDR3 DNA follows: TGTGCCAGCAGTGACTCGGGAGACAGTCTCGGGGGGCAGTTCTTC. Translation: CASSDSGDSLGGQFF.

The J gene is TRBJ2-1, the V gene TRBV4-2, with 7 bases fitting TRBD2. Trimming at V came to 4 bases and at J to 8 bases, leaving 5 bases not matched to a gene. This CDR3 comprises 13 residues. CDR1 LGHNA and CDR2 YNFKEQ come from the germline V gene. The CDR3 DNA is TGTGCCAGCAGCCCGAGGGCGGGGGATGAGCAGTTCTTC. Protein: CASSPRAGDEQFF.

There are a few counts of this clone. The chain combines TRBV2 with TRBJ2-2, with TRBD1 matching over 9 bases. This CDR3 is 16 amino acids long. CDR1 is SNHLY, CDR2 FYNNEI, per germline. The trim removed 8 bases at V and 4 bases at J, leaving 11 bases unmatched. As DNA, the CDR3 is TGTGCCAGCCGGGACAGGGCGCTATTAAGCACCGGGGAGCTGTTTTTT. This translates into CASRDRALLSTGELFF.

The CDR3 coding sequence is TGTGCCAGCAGTTTATTTGGGGGGCACAATCAGCCCCAGCATTTT. It translates to CASSLFGGHNQPQHF. The chain carries TRBV27 and TRBJ1-5; possible D gene TRBD1, 6 bases. Trimming took 1 base from V and 3 from J, leaving 10 bases between them. Germline V gives CDR1 MNHEY, CDR2 SMNVEV (reference sequence). This CDR3 region has 15 residues.

CDR3 in DNA: TGTGCCAGCAGCTTGGCAGGTTTAAATTCACCCCTCCACTTT. Amino acids: CASSLAGLNSPLHF. The rearrangement uses TRBV7-9 and TRBJ1-6; no clear D. V lost 3 bases to trimming and J lost 7 bases, with 10 bases between them. Germline CDR1 SEHNR, CDR2 FQNEAQ (reference sequence). This CDR3 has 14 amino acids.

This clone has just a few counts. The chain links TRBV6-1 to TRBJ2-1; the D is unclear. There are 12 residues in the CDR3. The ends were cut back, 6 bases at V and 5 bases at J, with 8 bases in the middle. Per the germline V gene, CDR1 is MNHNS and CDR2 is SASEGT. The CDR3 here is CASRPRNNEQFF. Written as DNA, the CDR3 is TGTGCCAGCAGGCCACGAAACAATGAGCAGTTCTTC.

The chain carries TRBV7-9 and TRBJ2-3; the D is unclear. The V end lost 1 base, the J end lost 2 bases, and 10 bases lay between the germline ends. The germline V gene has CDR1 SEHNR and CDR2 FQNEAQ (reference sequence). The CDR3 runs to 15 residues. CDR3 sequence: CASSLVGKPTDTQYF. CDR3 bases: TGTGCCAGCAGCTTAGTTGGGAAACCCACAGATACGCAGTATTTT.

CDR3 residues: CASGNGTMGEKLFF. The DNA of the CDR3 is TGCGCCAGCGGAAATGGGACCATGGGTGAAAAACTGTTTTTT. J is TRBJ1-4 and V is TRBV5-1; TRBD1 might be the D (5 bases). Trimming left V 7 bases short and J 7 bases short, with 17 bases between. CDR1 SGHRS and CDR2 YFSETQ come from the germline V gene. The CDR3 covers 14 residues.

J is TRBJ2-5 and V is TRBV6-5; 7 bases agree with TRBD2. V shed 0 bases, J shed 5 bases, and the junction held 9 bases outside the gene matches. There are 16 residues in the CDR3. Germline loops: CDR1 MNHEY, CDR2 SVGAGI. The CDR3 loop is CASSYSTGGTGETQYF. The CDR3 DNA is TGTGCCAGCAGTTACTCAACCGGGGGGACGGGGGAGACCCAGTACTTC.

This sequence joins TRBV5-4 and TRBJ2-3; D tentatively reads TRBD1 or TRBD2 (5 bases each). This CDR3 is 15 amino acids long. CDR1 is SGHNT and CDR2 is YYREEE in the germline V gene (reference sequence). V was pared by 4 bases and J by 1 base, with 13 bases between. CDR3 sequence (DNA): TGTGCCAGCAGCCCCGCCTTGGGGGGCACAGATACGCAGTATTTT. It translates to CASSPALGGTDTQYF.

This clone was observed a few times. The chain carries TRBV30 and TRBJ1-5, with 8 nucleotides matching TRBD1. Germline V gene sequence: CDR1 GTSNPN, CDR2 SVGIG (reference sequence). CDR3 size: 15 residues. V shed 5 bases and J 5 bases; nucleotides not matched to a gene: 11. The CDR3 loop reads CAWAGGGTGYQPQHF. The CDR3 region has the DNA TGTGCCTGGGCCGGAGGGGGGACAGGCTATCAGCCCCAGCATTTT.

The J gene is TRBJ2-2, the V gene TRBV9; maybe TRBD1 (5 bases). Germline loops: CDR1 SGDLS, CDR2 YYNGEE. The V gene lost 3 bases and the J gene lost 7 bases, with 13 bases spanning the gap. The CDR3 extends over 14 amino acids. CDR3 nucleotide sequence: TGTGCCAGCAGCGCCCAGGGAAATGGCGGGGAGCTGTTTTTT. The encoded protein is CASSAQGNGGELFF.

The chain couples TRBV18 to TRBJ2-7, with a possible D match to TRBD2 (6 bases). This CDR3 is 14 amino acids long. Germline V gene sequence: CDR1 KGHSH, CDR2 LQKENI. The V end was cut by 6 bases, the J end by 3 bases, with 15 bases between. Written as DNA, the CDR3 is TGTGCCAGCTCTACACCGGGACTGAGCTACGAGCAGTACTTC. This sequence encodes CASSTPGLSYEQYF.

This chain uses TRBV4-2 with TRBJ2-7; D gene unclear. The CDR3 runs to 15 residues. V dropped 1 base and J dropped 2 bases, with 12 bases sitting between them. CDR1 is LGHNA, CDR2 YNFKEQ, per germline. Here the CDR3 DNA reads TGTGCCAGCAGCCAAGCCCTGGCAGGTGCCTACGAGCAGTACTTC. It yields the protein CASSQALAGAYEQYF.

A few counts support this clone. The chain carries TRBV5-1 and TRBJ1-2; D is unclear. Trimming removed 0 bases from V and 5 bases from J, with 5 bases in between. CDR3 size: 12 residues. Germline assignment: CDR1 SGHRS and CDR2 YFSETQ. CDR3 in DNA: TGCGCCAGCAGCTTGGGGCGGTATGGCTACACCTTC. Translated: CASSLGRYGYTF.

The J gene is TRBJ1-2, the V gene TRBV5-6; perhaps TRBD1 as D (5 bases). Germline CDR1 and CDR2: SGHDT and YYEEEE. The CDR3 is made up of 15 amino acids. Trimming took off 5 bases at V and 0 bases at J, with 14 bases between the two ends. The CDR3: CASSNNPTANYGYTF. The CDR3, as DNA: TGTGCCAGCAGTAACAACCCGACAGCTAACTATGGCTACACCTTC.

The gene calls are TRBV5-8 and TRBJ1-1; D is perhaps TRBD1 (5 bases). Looked up from germline, CDR1 is SGHTS and CDR2 is YDEGEE. The V end lost 4 bases, the J end lost 1 base, and 17 bases lay between the germline ends. The CDR3 runs to 16 residues. The DNA for the CDR3 is TGTGCCAGCAGCCCACCCCTGACAGAAAGGAACACTGAAGCTTTCTTT. This codes for CASSPPLTERNTEAFF.

The rearrangement joins TRBV7-8 to TRBJ2-1; 7 bases align to TRBD1. CDR3 size: 16 residues. Germline V lookup: CDR1 SGHVS, CDR2 FQNEAQ. Trimming cost V 3 bases and J 8 bases; bases outside gene matches: 13. For the CDR3, the DNA is TGTGCCAGCAGCTTCATTAGGGGGCCAAGGCAGGATGAGCAGTTCTTC. Its protein product is CASSFIRGPRQDEQFF.

The V gene is TRBV4-1, the J gene TRBJ2-7, with a tentative D call TRBD2 (5 bases). The CDR3 sequence is 17 residues long. V was shortened by 0 bases and J by 2 bases, with 17 bases between the two germline ends. CDR1 MGHRA and CDR2 YSYEKL come from the germline V gene. The CDR3 DNA reads TGCGCCAGCAGCCAAGATTTGAGAACAGTGGGAGCCTACGAGCAGTACTTC. Protein sequence: CASSQDLRTVGAYEQYF.

This sequence joins TRBV7-9 and TRBJ2-1; the D gene could be TRBD1 or TRBD2 (6 bases each). Germline V lookup: CDR1 SEHNR, CDR2 FQNEAQ (reference sequence). This CDR3 spans 17 amino acids. V was trimmed by 1 base and J by 12 bases, leaving 25 bases between them. The CDR3 is CASSLEGGPNSNHGQFF. The CDR3 coding sequence is TGTGCCAGCAGCTTAGAAGGGGGGCCTAACAGTAACCATGGGCAGTTCTTC.

The chain links TRBV5-1 to TRBJ2-7; 7 bases agree with TRBD1. Losses at the gene ends were 1 base for V and 5 bases for J; bases not matched to a gene: 6. CDR3 length equals 14 residues. CDR1 is SGHRS and CDR2 is YFSETQ in the germline V gene. The CDR3: CASSLRGQDDEQYF. In nucleotides, the CDR3 is TGCGCCAGCAGCTTGCGAGGACAGGACGACGAGCAGTACTTC.

This chain joins TRBV19 and TRBJ1-6; 7 bases match TRBD1. CDR3 length equals 15 residues. V lost 7 bases and J lost 7; bases outside the gene matches: 10. Germline loops: CDR1 LNHDA, CDR2 SQIVND (reference sequence). In nucleotides, the CDR3 is TGTGCCAGTACTAACACCGGGACAGACAATTCACCCCTCCACTTT. Translation gives CASTNTGTDNSPLHF.

The chain combines TRBV27 with TRBJ1-6, with D possibly TRBD1 on 5 matching bases. The germline V and J ends were trimmed by 0 bases and 6 bases, with 15 bases remaining between them. The germline CDR1 and CDR2 sequences are MNHEY and SMNVEV (reference sequence). This CDR3 region has 17 residues. The CDR3, as DNA: TGTGCCAGCAGTTTATCAACGGGGGTAAACTTTAATTCACCCCTCCACTTT. Protein product: CASSLSTGVNFNSPLHF.

V is TRBV7-2 and J is TRBJ2-3, with D unclear. The CDR3 has 14 residues. Germline CDR1 reads SGHTA; CDR2 reads FQGNSA. The germline V and J ends were trimmed by 4 bases and 2 bases, with 10 bases remaining between them. CDR3 DNA sequence: TGTGCCAGCAGCTACGATCCAGCCACAGATACGCAGTATTTT. Protein product: CASSYDPATDTQYF.